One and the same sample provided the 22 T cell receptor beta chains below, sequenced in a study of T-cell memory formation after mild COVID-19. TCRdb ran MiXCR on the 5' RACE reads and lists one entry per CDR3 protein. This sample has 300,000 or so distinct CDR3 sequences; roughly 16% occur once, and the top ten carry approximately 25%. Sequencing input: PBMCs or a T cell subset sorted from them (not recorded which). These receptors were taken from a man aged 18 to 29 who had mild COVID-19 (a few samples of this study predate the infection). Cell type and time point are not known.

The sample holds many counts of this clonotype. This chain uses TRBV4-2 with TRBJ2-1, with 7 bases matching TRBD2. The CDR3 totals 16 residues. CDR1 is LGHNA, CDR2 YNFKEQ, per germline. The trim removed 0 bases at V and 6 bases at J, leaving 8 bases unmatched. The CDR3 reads CASSQDADGGFNEQFF. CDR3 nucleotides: TGTGCCAGCAGCCAAGATGCAGACGGGGGGTTCAATGAGCAGTTCTTC.

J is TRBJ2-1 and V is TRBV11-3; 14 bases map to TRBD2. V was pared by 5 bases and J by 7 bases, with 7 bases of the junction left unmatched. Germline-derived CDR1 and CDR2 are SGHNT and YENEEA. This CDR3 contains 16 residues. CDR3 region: CASSPSTSGGANEQFF. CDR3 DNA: TGTGCCAGCAGCCCCTCGACTAGCGGGGGGGCGAATGAGCAGTTCTTC.

This CDR3 reads CATSRESGEQFF. CDR3 nucleotide sequence: TGTGCCACCAGCAGAGAAAGCGGTGAGCAGTTCTTC. The chain has TRBV15 and TRBJ2-1, with a possible D match to TRBD2 (5 bases). Germline-derived CDR1 and CDR2 are LNHNV and YYDKDF (reference sequence). There are 12 residues in the CDR3. V was pared by 0 bases and J by 9 bases, with 6 bases between.

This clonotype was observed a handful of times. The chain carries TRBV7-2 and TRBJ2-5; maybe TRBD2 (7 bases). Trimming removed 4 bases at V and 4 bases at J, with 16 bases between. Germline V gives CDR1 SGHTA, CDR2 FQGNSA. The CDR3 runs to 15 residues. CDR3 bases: TGTGCCAGCAGCTGGGGGGGCTCCTTCGGAGAGACCCAGTACTTC. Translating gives CASSWGGSFGETQYF. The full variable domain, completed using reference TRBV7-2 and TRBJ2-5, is GAGVSQSPSNKVTEKGKDVELRCDPISGHTALYWYRQSLGQGLEFLIYFQGNSAPDKSGLPSDRFSAERTGGSVSTLTIQRTQQEDSAVYLCASSWGGSFGETQYFGPGTRLLVL.

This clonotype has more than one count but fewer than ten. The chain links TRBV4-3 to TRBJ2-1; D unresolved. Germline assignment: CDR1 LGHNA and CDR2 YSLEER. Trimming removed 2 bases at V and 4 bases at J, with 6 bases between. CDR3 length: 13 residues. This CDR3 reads CASSQIVYNEQFF. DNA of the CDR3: TGCGCCAGCAGCCAAATAGTTTACAATGAGCAGTTCTTC.

The CDR3 spells CASSPGWQGGEKLFF. CDR3 bases: TGCGCCAGCAGCCCCGGGTGGCAGGGTGGCGAAAAACTGTTTTTT. This chain uses TRBV4-3 with TRBJ1-4, with D possibly being TRBD1 (5 bases). Trimming took off 4 bases at V and 8 bases at J, with 17 bases between the two ends. The CDR3 sequence is 15 residues long. Germline-derived CDR1 and CDR2 are LGHNA and YSLEER.

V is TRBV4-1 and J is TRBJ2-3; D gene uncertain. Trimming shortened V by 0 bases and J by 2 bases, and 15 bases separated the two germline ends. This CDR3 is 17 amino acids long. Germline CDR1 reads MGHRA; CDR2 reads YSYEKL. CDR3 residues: CASSQEPPSALTDTQYF. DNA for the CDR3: TGCGCCAGCAGCCAAGAACCCCCCAGCGCCCTCACAGATACGCAGTATTTT.

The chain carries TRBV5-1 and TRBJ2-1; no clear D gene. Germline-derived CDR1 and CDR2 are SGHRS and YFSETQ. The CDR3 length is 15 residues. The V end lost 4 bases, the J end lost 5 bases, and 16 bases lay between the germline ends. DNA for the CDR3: TGCGCCAGCAGCAGTGCGTCCGGGCCCCACAATGAGCAGTTCTTC. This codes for CASSSASGPHNEQFF.

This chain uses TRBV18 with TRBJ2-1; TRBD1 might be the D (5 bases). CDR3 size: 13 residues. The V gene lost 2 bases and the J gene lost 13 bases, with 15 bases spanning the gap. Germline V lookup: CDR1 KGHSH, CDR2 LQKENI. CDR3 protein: CASSPFYGQGQFF. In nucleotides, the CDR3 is TGTGCCAGCTCACCATTTTATGGGCAGGGTCAGTTCTTC.

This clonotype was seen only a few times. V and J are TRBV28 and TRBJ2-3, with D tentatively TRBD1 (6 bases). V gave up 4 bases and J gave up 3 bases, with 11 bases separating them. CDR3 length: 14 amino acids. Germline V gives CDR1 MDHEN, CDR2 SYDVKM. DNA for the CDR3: TGTGCCAGCAGTTACTTGGGGGCTACAGATACGCAGTATTTT. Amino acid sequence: CASSYLGATDTQYF.

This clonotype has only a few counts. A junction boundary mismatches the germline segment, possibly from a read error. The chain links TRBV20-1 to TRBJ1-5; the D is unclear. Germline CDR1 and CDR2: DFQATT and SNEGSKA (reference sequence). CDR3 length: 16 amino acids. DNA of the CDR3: TGCAGTGCGGAGGGAAGCCCTACTATCAGCAATCGGCCCCAGCATTTT. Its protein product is CSAEGSPTISNRPQHF.

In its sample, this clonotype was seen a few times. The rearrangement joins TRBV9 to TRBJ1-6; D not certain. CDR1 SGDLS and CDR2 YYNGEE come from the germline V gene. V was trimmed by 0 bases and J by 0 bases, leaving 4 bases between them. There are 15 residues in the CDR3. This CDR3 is CASSVGGSYNSPLHF. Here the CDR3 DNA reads TGTGCCAGCAGCGTAGGTGGCTCCTATAATTCACCCCTCCACTTT.

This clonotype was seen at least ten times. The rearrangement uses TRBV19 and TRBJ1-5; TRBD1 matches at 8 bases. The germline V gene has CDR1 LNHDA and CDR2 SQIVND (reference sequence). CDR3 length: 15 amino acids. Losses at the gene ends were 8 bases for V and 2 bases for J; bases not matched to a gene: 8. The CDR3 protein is CASAPGGVRNQPQHF. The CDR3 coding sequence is TGTGCCAGTGCCCCAGGGGGCGTTCGCAATCAGCCCCAGCATTTT.

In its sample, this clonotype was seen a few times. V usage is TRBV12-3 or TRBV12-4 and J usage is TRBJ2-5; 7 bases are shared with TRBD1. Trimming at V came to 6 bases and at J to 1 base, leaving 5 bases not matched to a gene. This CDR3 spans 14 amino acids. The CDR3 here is CASRGTAFQETQYF. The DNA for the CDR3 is TGTGCCAGCAGGGGGACAGCCTTCCAAGAGACCCAGTACTTC.

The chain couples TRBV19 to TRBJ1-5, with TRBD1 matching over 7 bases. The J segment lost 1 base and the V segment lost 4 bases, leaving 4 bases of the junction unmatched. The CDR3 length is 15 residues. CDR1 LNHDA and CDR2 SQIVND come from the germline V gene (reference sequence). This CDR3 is CASSKTGVSNQPQHF. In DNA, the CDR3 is TGTGCCAGTAGTAAAACAGGGGTGAGCAATCAGCCCCAGCATTTT. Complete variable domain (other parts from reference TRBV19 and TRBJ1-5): DGGITQSPKYLFRKEGQNVTLSCEQNLNHDAMYWYRQDPGQGLRLIYYSQIVNDFQKGDIAEGYSVSREKKESFPLTVTSAQKNPTAFYLCASSKTGVSNQPQHFGDGTRLSIL.

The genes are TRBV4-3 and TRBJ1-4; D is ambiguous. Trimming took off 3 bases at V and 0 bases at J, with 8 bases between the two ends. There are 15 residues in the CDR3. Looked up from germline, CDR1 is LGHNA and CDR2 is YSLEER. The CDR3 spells CASSHNTATNEKLFF. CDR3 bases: TGCGCCAGCAGCCATAACACTGCAACTAATGAAAAACTGTTTTTT.

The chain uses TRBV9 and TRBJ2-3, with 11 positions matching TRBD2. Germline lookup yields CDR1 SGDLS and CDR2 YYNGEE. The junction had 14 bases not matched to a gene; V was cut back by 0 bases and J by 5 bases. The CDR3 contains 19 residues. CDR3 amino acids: CASSVEPSFGGLAGDTQYF. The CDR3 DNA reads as TGTGCCAGCAGCGTAGAACCGTCATTTGGAGGACTAGCGGGAGATACGCAGTATTTT.

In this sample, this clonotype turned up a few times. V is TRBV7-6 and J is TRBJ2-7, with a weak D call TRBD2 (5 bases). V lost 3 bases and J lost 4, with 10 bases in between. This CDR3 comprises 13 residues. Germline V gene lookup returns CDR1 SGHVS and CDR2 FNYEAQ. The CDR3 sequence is CASSFSQRYEQYF. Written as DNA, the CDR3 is TGTGCCAGCAGCTTCAGTCAGCGGTACGAGCAGTACTTC.

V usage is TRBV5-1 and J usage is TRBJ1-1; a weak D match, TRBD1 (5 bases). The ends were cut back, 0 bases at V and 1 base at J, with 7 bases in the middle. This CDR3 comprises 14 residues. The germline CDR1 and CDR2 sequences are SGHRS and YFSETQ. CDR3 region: CASSLDRPNTEAFF. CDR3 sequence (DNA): TGCGCCAGCAGCTTGGACAGGCCGAACACTGAAGCTTTCTTT.

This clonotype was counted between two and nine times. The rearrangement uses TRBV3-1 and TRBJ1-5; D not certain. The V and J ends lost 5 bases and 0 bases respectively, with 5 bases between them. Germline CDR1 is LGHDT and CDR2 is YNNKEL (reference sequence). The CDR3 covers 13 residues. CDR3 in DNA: TGTGCCAGCAGCGACTATAGCAATCAGCCCCAGCATTTT. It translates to CASSDYSNQPQHF.

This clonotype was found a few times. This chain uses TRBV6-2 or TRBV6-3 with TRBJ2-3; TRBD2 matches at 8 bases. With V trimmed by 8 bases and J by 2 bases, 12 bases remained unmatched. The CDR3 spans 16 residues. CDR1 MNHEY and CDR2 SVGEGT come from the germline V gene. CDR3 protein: CASERGPYQITDTQYF. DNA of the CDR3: TGTGCCAGCGAGCGGGGGCCCTACCAGATCACAGATACGCAGTATTTT.

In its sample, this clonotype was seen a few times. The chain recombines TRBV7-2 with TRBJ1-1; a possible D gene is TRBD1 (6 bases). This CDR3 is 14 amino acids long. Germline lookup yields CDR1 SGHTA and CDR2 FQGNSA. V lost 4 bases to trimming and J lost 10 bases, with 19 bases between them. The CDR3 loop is CASSSPGAMKGAFF. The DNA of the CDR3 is TGTGCCAGCAGCTCCCCGGGGGCCATGAAGGGAGCTTTCTTT.